Presented here are 22 T cell receptor beta chains from one specimen sequenced in a study of blood T cells in healthy people across ages (dated by TCRdb to the mid-2010s). Libraries were prepared through 5' RACE. Instrument on record: Illumina HiSeq 2500. A second about 7 to 12 cycle PCR used a sample-barcoded 5' primer and a J-beta primer mix. TCRdb reprocessed the public reads (quality trimming at Q25 with fastp, clone calling with MiXCR) and kept in-frame beta chains. CDR3 protein duplicates are merged, each entry listing the most common genes and DNA. The sample includes about 680,000 distinct CDR3 sequences, with over 45% observed a single time. Roughly 30% of the sample goes to the ten largest clones. Source material: blood. These receptors all come from a woman in her sixties in good health.

The rearrangement joins TRBV5-1 to TRBJ2-7, with 11 bases identical to TRBD2. The length of the CDR3 is 15 residues. Germline CDR1 SGHRS, CDR2 YFSETQ. V lost 4 bases, J lost 3 bases, and 6 bases stayed unmatched. The CDR3 DNA sequence: TGCGCCAGCAGCGCTACAACTAGCGGGAGCTACGAGCAGTACTTC. It yields the protein CASSATTSGSYEQYF.

The V call is TRBV4-1, the J call TRBJ2-1; unclear D gene. Trimming removed 1 base from V and 9 bases from J, with 16 bases in between. This CDR3 is 15 amino acids long. Germline V gene data show CDR1 as MGHRA and CDR2 as YSYEKL. CDR3 nucleotide sequence: TGCGCCAGCAGCCAAGCCGGAGAAGCAATGAGTGAGCAGTTCTTC. It translates to CASSQAGEAMSEQFF.

This sequence joins TRBV11-2 and TRBJ2-7, with 10 bases matching TRBD1. The CDR3 has 16 residues. V was pared by 5 bases and J by 5 bases, with 12 bases of the junction left unmatched. From germline, CDR1 is SGHAT and CDR2 FQNNGV. The CDR3 coding sequence is TGTGCCAGCAGCCCCCGGGACAGGGGAGTATTCCACGAGCAGTACTTC. Protein product: CASSPRDRGVFHEQYF.

In its sample, this clonotype was seen a few times. The junction shows a germline mismatch at one end, possibly a read error. The chain uses TRBV29-1 and TRBJ2-5; unclear D gene. The DNA end lines up better with TRBJ2-7; the J call may be wrong. The CDR3 has 10 residues. The germline V gene has CDR1 SQVTM and CDR2 ANQGSEA. CDR3 in amino acids: CSVEDNEQYF. The CDR3 DNA follows: TGCAGCGTGGAAGACAACGAGCAGTACTTC.

The chain links TRBV20-1 to TRBJ2-2; D gene unclear. Germline V gene lookup returns CDR1 DFQATT and CDR2 SNEGSKA (reference sequence). This CDR3 is 14 amino acids long. V lost 0 bases, J lost 0 bases, and 5 bases lay in between. The CDR3 DNA is TGCAGTGCTAGAGACCATCCGAACACCGGGGAGCTGTTTTTT. Translating gives CSARDHPNTGELFF.

This chain uses TRBV6-5 with TRBJ2-1; 15 positions match TRBD2. This CDR3 is 18 amino acids long. J lost 7 bases, V lost 4 bases, and 11 bases had no gene match. The germline V gene encodes CDR1 MNHEY and CDR2 SVGAGI. The CDR3 DNA reads TGTGCCAGCAGTTCCCAGAGGACTAGCGGGGGGGCACCAAATGAGCAGTTCTTC. This translates into CASSSQRTSGGAPNEQFF.

Written as DNA, the CDR3 is TGTGCCATCAGATCCCGGACAGCAAACACAGATACGCAGTATTTT. Encoded protein: CAIRSRTANTDTQYF. The J gene is TRBJ2-3, the V gene TRBV10-3; tentative D call: TRBD1 (6 bases). Germline V CDR1 and CDR2: ENHRY, SYGVKD. Trimming removed 6 bases at V and 2 bases at J, with 15 bases between. The CDR3 is 15 residues long.

J is TRBJ2-5 and V is TRBV7-2; 12 bases agree with TRBD2. Germline V gives CDR1 SGHTA, CDR2 FQGNSA. CDR3 length: 15 amino acids. Trimming cost V 4 bases and J 11 bases; bases outside gene matches: 11. DNA of the CDR3: TGTGCCAGCAGCTCTACTAGCGGGAGGACCAATGAGCAGTACTTC. Residues: CASSSTSGRTNEQYF.

CDR3 sequence: CSVDRLSTDTQYF. DNA of the CDR3: TGCAGCGTGGACAGGCTAAGCACAGATACGCAGTATTTT. The V call is TRBV29-1, the J call TRBJ2-3; 7 bases line up with TRBD1. V trimming: 6 bases; J trimming: 0 bases; junction bases outside the gene matches: 3. The germline V gene has CDR1 SQVTM and CDR2 ANQGSEA. This CDR3 has 13 residues.

This clonotype has only a few counts. The V call is TRBV4-2, the J call TRBJ2-3; TRBD2 matches at 11 bases. The germline V gene encodes CDR1 LGHNA and CDR2 YNFKEQ. The CDR3 length is 15 residues. Unmatched junction bases numbered 2, after V lost 0 bases and J lost 6 bases. This CDR3 reads CASSQDRLAGDTQYF. DNA for the CDR3: TGTGCCAGCAGCCAAGATAGACTAGCGGGGGATACGCAGTATTTT.

This chain connects TRBV5-1 to TRBJ2-3; unclear D gene. This CDR3 has 13 amino acids. The germline CDR1 and CDR2 sequences are SGHRS and YFSETQ. V lost 0 bases, J lost 6 bases, and 8 bases lay in between. The CDR3 nucleotides read TGCGCCAGCAGCTTGGAACTACGGGATACGCAGTATTTT. Translating it yields CASSLELRDTQYF. The full variable domain, rest sourced from reference TRBV5-1 and TRBJ2-3, is KAGVTQTPRYLIKTRGQQVTLSCSPISGHRSVSWYQQTPGQGLQFLFEYFSETQRNKGNFPGRFSGRQFSNSRSEMNVSTLELGDSALYLCASSLELRDTQYFGPGTRLTVL.

The rearrangement uses TRBV20-1 and TRBJ2-2; 7 positions match TRBD1. After removal of 6 bases from V and 6 bases from J, the junction contained 10 bases not matched to a gene. The germline V gene has CDR1 DFQATT and CDR2 SNEGSKA (reference sequence). CDR3 length: 14 amino acids. CDR3 region: CSAPDRTDAGELFF. The CDR3, as DNA: TGCAGTGCCCCGGACAGGACTGACGCCGGGGAGCTGTTTTTT.

The chain recombines TRBV7-2 with TRBJ2-7; TRBD1 matches 8 bases. V lost 1 base, J lost 4 bases, and 6 bases stayed unmatched. Germline loops: CDR1 SGHTA, CDR2 FQGNSA. The CDR3 contains 15 residues. CDR3 region: CASSLETGEWYEQYF. The CDR3 nucleotides are TGTGCCAGCAGCTTAGAGACAGGGGAGTGGTACGAGCAGTACTTC.

This chain joins TRBV5-1 and TRBJ1-1; TRBD1 aligns across 8 bases. The CDR3 totals 15 residues. Germline CDR1 and CDR2: SGHRS and YFSETQ. V shed 4 bases and J 1 base; nucleotides not matched to a gene: 6. The CDR3 DNA sequence: TGCGCCAGCAGCATCAGGGGGCCCCAGAACACTGAAGCTTTCTTT. Residues: CASSIRGPQNTEAFF.

The J gene is TRBJ2-7, the V gene TRBV2; D uncertain. The ends were cut back, 6 bases at V and 4 bases at J, with 10 bases in the middle. This CDR3 region has 12 residues. Germline V lookup: CDR1 SNHLY, CDR2 FYNNEI. CDR3 bases: TGTGCCAGCAGCGTAATGGAGTACGAGCAGTACTTC. Translated, it gives CASSVMEYEQYF.

There are a few counts of this clonotype. The V call is TRBV2, the J call TRBJ1-5, with D unresolved. The CDR3 runs 15 residues. The V end was cut by 1 base, the J end by 0 bases, with 7 bases between. The germline gives CDR1 SNHLY, CDR2 FYNNEI. The CDR3 region is CASSEEQISNQPQHF. In nucleotides, the CDR3 is TGTGCCAGCAGTGAAGAACAAATTAGCAATCAGCCCCAGCATTTT.

This clonotype was counted only a few times. This chain links TRBV11-2 with TRBJ2-7; 8 bases match TRBD2. CDR1 is SGHAT and CDR2 is FQNNGV in the germline V gene. The J segment lost 7 bases and the V segment lost 0 bases, leaving 20 bases of the junction unmatched. The length of the CDR3 is 19 residues. CDR3 sequence: CASSLDHGLAARSYNEQYF. The CDR3 coding sequence is TGTGCCAGCAGCTTAGATCACGGACTAGCAGCGCGCTCCTACAATGAGCAGTACTTC.

The rearrangement links TRBV18 to TRBJ2-1, with 10 bases matching TRBD1. The junction had 2 bases not matched to a gene; V was cut back by 3 bases and J by 3 bases. This CDR3 is 15 amino acids long. Looked up from germline, CDR1 is KGHSH and CDR2 is LQKENI. Here the CDR3 reads CASSPTGGDYNEQFF. CDR3 DNA: TGTGCCAGCTCACCGACAGGGGGCGACTACAATGAGCAGTTCTTC. The complete variable domain, with remaining parts taken from reference TRBV18 and TRBJ2-1, reads NAGVMQNPRHLVRRRGQEARLRCSPMKGHSHVYWYRQLPEEGLKFMVYLQKENIIDESGMPKERFSAEFPKEGPSILRIQQVVRGDSAAYFCASSPTGGDYNEQFFGPGTRLTVL.

Ten or more counts support this clonotype. The gene calls are TRBV20-1 and TRBJ2-5; D remains unclear. Germline CDR1 DFQATT, CDR2 SNEGSKA (reference sequence). V was clipped by 5 bases and J by 3 bases, with 10 bases between them. This CDR3 is 12 amino acids long. The CDR3: CSAPGQKETQYF. As DNA, the CDR3 is TGCAGTGCTCCGGGTCAAAAAGAGACCCAGTACTTC.

The V gene is TRBV2, the J gene TRBJ2-3, with D hard to call. Germline V gene lookup returns CDR1 SNHLY and CDR2 FYNNEI. Between the trimmed V and J ends, which lost 4 bases and 4 bases, there was a span of 12 bases. The CDR3 runs 14 residues. The CDR3 protein is CASSAGHRPDTQYF. DNA for the CDR3: TGTGCCAGCAGTGCCGGCCATCGGCCAGATACGCAGTATTTT.

This clonotype was seen a single time. This chain links TRBV3-1 with TRBJ2-1; 7 positions agree with TRBD2. The CDR3 sequence is 17 residues long. V trimming: 4 bases; J trimming: 8 bases; junction bases outside the gene matches: 17. The germline gives CDR1 LGHDT, CDR2 YNNKEL (reference sequence). CDR3 sequence: CASSRPRGEPTSHEQFF. In DNA form, the CDR3 reads TGTGCCAGCAGCCGGCCCCGGGGGGAGCCCACCTCCCATGAGCAGTTCTTC.

This chain links TRBV20-1 with TRBJ2-7; 9 bases map to TRBD2. The CDR3 sequence is 16 residues long. The germline V gene encodes CDR1 DFQATT and CDR2 SNEGSKA (reference sequence). Trimming removed 6 bases from V and 2 bases from J; junction bases left unmatched: 14. The CDR3 sequence: CSAGGTAGGPAYEQYF. The DNA of the CDR3 is TGCAGTGCGGGGGGTACCGCGGGAGGGCCGGCCTACGAGCAGTACTTC.